This T cell receptor (beta chain) stems from a study of regulatory T cells in long-lasting Graves disease. Germline trimming cut 6 bases from V and 4 bases from J; bases unmatched to any gene: 8. The germline CDR1 and CDR2 sequences are GTSNPN and SVGIG (reference sequence). The CDR3 loop spans 14 amino acids. Time point specified: persistent/refractory GD, antithyroid drugs over 5 years with positive TRAb. The TCR library was made from RNA that had been extracted from PBMCs in TRIzol. Construction of the TCR beta libraries employed iRepertoire HTBI primers in conjunction with Arm-PCR of CDR3 regions. One entry per CDR3 protein, called by TCRdb with MiXCR from the multiplex PCR reads. The sample yields 300,000 or so distinct CDR3 sequences, 15% to 20% seen once. This clonotype was detected many times.

The sequencing here drew on peripheral blood mononuclear cells (PBMCs), taken when the disease was refractory, from a patient treated with antithyroid drugs. The sequence derives from a female donor with Graves disease. The chain uses TRBV30 and TRBJ2-7; TRBD1 matches 11 bases. The CDR3 spells CACAPGQGVYEQYF. CDR3 bases: TGTGCCTGCGCACCGGGACAGGGGGTTTACGAGCAGTACTTC.